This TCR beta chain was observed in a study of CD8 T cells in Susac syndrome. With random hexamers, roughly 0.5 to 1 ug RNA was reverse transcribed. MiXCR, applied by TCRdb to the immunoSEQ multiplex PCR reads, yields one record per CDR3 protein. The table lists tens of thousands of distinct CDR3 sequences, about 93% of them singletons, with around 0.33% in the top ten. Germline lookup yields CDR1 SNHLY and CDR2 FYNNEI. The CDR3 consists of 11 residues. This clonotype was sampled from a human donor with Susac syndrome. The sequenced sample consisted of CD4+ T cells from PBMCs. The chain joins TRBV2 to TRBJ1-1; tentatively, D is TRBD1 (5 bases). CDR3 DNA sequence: TGTACTTCAGGGTTGTACACTGAAGCTTTCTTT. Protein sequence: CTSGLYTEAFF. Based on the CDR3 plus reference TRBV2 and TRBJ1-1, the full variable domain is EPEVTQTPSHQVTQMGQEVILRCVPISNHLYFYWYRQILGQKVEFLVSFYNNEISEKSEIFDDQFSVERPDGSNFTLKIRSTKLEDSAMYFCTSGLYTEAFFGQGTRLTVV.